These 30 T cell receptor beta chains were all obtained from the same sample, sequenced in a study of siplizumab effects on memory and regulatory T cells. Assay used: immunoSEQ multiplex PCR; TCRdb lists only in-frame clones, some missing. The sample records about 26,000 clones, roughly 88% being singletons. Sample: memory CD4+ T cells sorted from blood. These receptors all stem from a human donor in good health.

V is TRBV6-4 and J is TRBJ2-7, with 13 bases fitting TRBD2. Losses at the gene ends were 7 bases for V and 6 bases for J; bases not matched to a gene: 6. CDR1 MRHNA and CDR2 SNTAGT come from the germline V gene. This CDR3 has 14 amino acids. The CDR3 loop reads CASKMGLAGCEQYF. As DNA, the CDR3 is TGTGCCAGCAAGATGGGACTAGCGGGATGCGAGCAGTACTTC.

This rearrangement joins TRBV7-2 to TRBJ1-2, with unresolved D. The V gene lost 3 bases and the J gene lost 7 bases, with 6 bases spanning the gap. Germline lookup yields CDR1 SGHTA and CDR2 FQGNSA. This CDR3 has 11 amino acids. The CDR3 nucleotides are TGTGCCAGCAGCTTGATGTCTGGCTACACCTTC. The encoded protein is CASSLMSGYTF.

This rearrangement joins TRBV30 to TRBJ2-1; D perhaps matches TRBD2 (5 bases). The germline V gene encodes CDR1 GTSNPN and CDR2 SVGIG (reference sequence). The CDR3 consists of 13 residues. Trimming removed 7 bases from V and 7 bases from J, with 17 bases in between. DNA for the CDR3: TGTGCCTTTGGACGGGGTAACCTTAATGAGCAGTTCTTC. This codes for CAFGRGNLNEQFF.

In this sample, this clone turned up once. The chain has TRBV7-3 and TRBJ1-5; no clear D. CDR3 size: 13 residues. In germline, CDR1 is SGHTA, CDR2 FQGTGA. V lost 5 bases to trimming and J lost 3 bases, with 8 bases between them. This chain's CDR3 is CASSRDLNQPQHF. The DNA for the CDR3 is TGTGCCAGCAGCCGTGATCTCAATCAGCCCCAGCATTTT.

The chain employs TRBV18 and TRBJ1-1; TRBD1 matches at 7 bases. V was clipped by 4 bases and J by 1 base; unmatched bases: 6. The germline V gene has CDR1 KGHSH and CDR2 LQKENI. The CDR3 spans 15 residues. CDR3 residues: CASSRSTGRNTEAFF. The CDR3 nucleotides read TGTGCCAGCTCACGATCGACAGGGAGGAACACTGAAGCTTTCTTT.

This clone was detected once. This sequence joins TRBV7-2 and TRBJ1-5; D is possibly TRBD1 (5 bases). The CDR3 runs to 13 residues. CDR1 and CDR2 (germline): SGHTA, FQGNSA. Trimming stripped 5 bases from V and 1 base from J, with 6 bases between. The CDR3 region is CASSRQSNQPQHF. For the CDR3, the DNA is TGTGCCAGCAGCCGACAGAGCAATCAGCCCCAGCATTTT.

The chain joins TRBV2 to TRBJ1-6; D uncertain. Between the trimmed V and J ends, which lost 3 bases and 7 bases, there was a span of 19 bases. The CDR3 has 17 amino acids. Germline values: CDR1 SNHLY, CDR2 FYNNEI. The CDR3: CASSDRERAYMNSPLHF. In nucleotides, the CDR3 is TGTGCCAGCAGTGATAGGGAGAGGGCTTATATGAATTCACCCCTCCACTTT.

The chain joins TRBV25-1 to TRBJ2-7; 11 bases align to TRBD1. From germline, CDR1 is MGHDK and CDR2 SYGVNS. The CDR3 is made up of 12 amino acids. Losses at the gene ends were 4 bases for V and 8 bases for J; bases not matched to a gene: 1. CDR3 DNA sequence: TGTGCCAGCAGTGGGACAGGGGGCAAGCAGTACTTC. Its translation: CASSGTGGKQYF.

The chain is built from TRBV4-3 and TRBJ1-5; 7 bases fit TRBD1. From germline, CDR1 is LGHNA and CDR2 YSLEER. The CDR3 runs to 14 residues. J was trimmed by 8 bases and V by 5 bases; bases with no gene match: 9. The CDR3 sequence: CASSAGTASEPQHF. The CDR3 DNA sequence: TGCGCCAGCAGCGCCGGGACAGCCTCAGAGCCCCAGCATTTT.

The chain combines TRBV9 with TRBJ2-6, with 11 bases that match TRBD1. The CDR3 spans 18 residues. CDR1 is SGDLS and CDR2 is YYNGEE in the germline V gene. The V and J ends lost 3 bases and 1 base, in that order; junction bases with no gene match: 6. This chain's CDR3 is CASSDRDRGFSGANVLTF. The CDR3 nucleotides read TGTGCCAGCAGCGACCGGGACAGGGGGTTTTCTGGGGCCAACGTCCTGACTTTC.

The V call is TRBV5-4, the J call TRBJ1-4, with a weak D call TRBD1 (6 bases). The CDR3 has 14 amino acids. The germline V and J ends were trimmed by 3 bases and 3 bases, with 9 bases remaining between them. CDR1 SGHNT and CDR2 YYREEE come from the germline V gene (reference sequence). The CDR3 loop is CASSSQGANEKLFF. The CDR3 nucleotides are TGTGCCAGCAGCTCACAGGGTGCTAATGAAAAACTGTTTTTT.

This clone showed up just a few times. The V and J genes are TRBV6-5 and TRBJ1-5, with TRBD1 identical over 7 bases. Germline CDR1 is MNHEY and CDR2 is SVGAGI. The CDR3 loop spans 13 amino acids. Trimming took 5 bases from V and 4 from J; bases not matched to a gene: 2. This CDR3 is CASSRQGNQPQHF. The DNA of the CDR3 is TGTGCCAGCAGTAGACAGGGTAATCAGCCCCAGCATTTT.

CDR3 amino acids: CASSLGGGRTDTQYF. For the CDR3, the DNA is TGTGCCAGCAGCTTAGGGGGGGGCCGCACAGATACGCAGTATTTT. The chain is built from TRBV11-3 and TRBJ2-3, with a weak D call TRBD2 (7 bases). V lost 1 base and J lost 1, with 9 bases in between. The length of the CDR3 is 15 residues. Germline loops: CDR1 SGHNT, CDR2 YENEEA.

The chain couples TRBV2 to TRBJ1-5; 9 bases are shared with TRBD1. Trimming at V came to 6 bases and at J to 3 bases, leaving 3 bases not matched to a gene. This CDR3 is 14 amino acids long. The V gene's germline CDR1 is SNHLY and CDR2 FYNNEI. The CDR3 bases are TGTGCCAGCAGGGACAGGGGCGTCAATCAGCCCCAGCATTTT. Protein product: CASRDRGVNQPQHF.

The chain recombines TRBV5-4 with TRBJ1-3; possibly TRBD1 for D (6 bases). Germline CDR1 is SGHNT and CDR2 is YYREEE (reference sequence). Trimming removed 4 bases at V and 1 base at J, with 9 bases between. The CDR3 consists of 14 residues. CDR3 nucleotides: TGTGCCAGCAGCCCAACAGGGTCTGGAAACACCATATATTTT. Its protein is CASSPTGSGNTIYF.

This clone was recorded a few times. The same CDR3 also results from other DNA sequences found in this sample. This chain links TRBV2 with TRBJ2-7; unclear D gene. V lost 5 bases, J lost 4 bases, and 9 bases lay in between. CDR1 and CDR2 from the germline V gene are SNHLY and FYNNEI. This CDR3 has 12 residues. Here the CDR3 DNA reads TGTGCCAGCAGTTTTAGCAGATACGAGCAGTACTTC. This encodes CASSFSRYEQYF.

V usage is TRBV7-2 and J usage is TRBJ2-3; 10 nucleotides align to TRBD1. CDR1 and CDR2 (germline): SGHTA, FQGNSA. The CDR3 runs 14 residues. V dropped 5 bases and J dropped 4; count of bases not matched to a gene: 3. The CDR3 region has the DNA TGTGCCAGCAGCCCGACAGGGGGCCCAGATACGCAGTATTTT. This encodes CASSPTGGPDTQYF.

The CDR3 region is CSAIHTEAFF. CDR3 nucleotides: TGCAGTGCTATTCACACTGAAGCTTTCTTT. This chain uses TRBV20-1 with TRBJ1-1; D remains unclear. Trimming shortened V by 4 bases and J by 3 bases, and 3 bases separated the two germline ends. The CDR3 contains 10 residues. Per germline, CDR1 DFQATT and CDR2 SNEGSKA (reference sequence).

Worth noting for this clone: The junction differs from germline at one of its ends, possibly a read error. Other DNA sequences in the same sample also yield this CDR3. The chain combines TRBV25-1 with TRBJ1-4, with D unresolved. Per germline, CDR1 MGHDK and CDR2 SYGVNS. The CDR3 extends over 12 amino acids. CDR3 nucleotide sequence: TGTGCTAGCAGAGGGCCTAATGAAAAACTGTTTTTT. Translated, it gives CASRGPNEKLFF.

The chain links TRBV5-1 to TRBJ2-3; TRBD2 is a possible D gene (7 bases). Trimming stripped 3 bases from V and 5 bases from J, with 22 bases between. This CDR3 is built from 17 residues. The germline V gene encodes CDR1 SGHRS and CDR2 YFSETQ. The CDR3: CASSSFGGGRGRDTQYF. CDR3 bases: TGCGCCAGCAGCTCGTTTGGGGGCGGGAGAGGTAGAGATACGCAGTATTTT.

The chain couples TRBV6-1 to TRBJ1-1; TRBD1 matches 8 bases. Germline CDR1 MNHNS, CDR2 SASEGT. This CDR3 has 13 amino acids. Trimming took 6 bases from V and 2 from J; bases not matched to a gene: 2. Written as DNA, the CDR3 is TGTGCCAGCAGGGGGACAGGAAACACTGAAGCTTTCTTT. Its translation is CASRGTGNTEAFF.

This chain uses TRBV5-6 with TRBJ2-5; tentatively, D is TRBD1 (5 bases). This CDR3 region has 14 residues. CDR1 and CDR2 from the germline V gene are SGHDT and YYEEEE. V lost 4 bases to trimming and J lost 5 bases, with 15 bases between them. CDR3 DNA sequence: TGTGCCAGCAGCCCCAGGGTGATCGAGGAGACCCAGTACTTC. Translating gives CASSPRVIEETQYF.

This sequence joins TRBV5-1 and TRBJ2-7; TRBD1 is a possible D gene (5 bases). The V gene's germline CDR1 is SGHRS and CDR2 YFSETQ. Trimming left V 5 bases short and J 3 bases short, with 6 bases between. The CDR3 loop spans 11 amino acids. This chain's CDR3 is CASRTDYEQYF. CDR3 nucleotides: TGCGCCAGCAGGACAGACTACGAGCAGTACTTC.

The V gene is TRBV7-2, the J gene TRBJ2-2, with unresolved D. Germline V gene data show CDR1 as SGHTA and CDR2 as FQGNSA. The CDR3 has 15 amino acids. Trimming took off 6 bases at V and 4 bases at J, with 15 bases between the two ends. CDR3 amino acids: CASSLTQVTTGELFF. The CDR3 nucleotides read TGTGCCAGCAGTCTGACTCAGGTTACCACCGGGGAGCTGTTTTTT.

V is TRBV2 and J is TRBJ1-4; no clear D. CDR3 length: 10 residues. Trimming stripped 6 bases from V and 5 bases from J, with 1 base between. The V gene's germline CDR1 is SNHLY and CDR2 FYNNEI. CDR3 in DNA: TGTGCCAGCAGGAATGAAAAACTGTTTTTT. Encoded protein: CASRNEKLFF.

The CDR3 spells CACYSWTNEKLFF. The DNA for the CDR3 is TGTGCCTGCTATTCGTGGACTAATGAAAAACTGTTTTTT. V usage is TRBV30 and J usage is TRBJ1-4; unclear D gene. The CDR3 has 13 residues. V lost 6 bases to trimming and J lost 2 bases, with 10 bases between them. Germline CDR1 is GTSNPN and CDR2 is SVGIG (reference sequence).

CDR3 residues: CASRRTGTNEQYF. In nucleotides, the CDR3 is TGTGCCAGCAGGAGAACAGGGACCAACGAGCAGTACTTC. V and J are TRBV28 and TRBJ2-7; possible D gene TRBD1, 6 bases. CDR3 length: 13 residues. Trimming left V 6 bases short and J 5 bases short, with 14 bases between. The germline V gene has CDR1 MDHEN and CDR2 SYDVKM.

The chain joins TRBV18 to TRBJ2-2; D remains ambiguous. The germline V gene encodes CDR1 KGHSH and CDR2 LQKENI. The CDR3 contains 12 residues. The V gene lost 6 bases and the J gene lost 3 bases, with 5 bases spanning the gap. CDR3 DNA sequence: TGTGCCAGCTCTCGGGACACCGGGGAGCTGTTTTTT. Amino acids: CASSRDTGELFF.

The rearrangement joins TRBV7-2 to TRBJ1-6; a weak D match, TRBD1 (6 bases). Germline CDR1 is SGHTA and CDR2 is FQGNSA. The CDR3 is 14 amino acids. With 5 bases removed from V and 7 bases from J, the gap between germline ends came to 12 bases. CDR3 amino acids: CASSQARGNSPLHF. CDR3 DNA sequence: TGTGCCAGCAGCCAGGCGAGGGGGAATTCACCCCTCCACTTT.

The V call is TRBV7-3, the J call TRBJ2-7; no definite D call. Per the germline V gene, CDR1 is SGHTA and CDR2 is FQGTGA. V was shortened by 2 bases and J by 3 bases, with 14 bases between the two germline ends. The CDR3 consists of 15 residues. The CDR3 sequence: CASSLGHSLYYEQYF. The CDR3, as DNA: TGTGCCAGCAGCTTAGGTCACAGCCTTTACTACGAGCAGTACTTC.